One and the same sample provided the 21 T cell receptor beta chains below, sequenced in a study of cytomegalovirus exposure and HLA in healthy donors. Researchers ran the PCR with 60 Vbeta and 13 Jbeta primers. Libraries were prepared by immunoSEQ multiplex PCR; TCRdb keeps only in-frame clonotypes and omits some of them. The sample carries 150,000 or so clones, around four fifths recorded once. What was sequenced was PBMCs. Every receptor here comes from a man younger than 35 in good health and CMV-seropositive.

The table lists this clone with a few counts. This chain links TRBV2 with TRBJ1-5; tentatively, D is TRBD1 (5 bases). Germline values: CDR1 SNHLY, CDR2 FYNNEI. The CDR3 is made up of 15 amino acids. V lost 4 bases to trimming and J lost 7 bases, with 17 bases between them. DNA of the CDR3: TGTGCCAGCAGTGGGGGCGGGGGGATAGGCCAGCCCCAGCATTTT. It encodes CASSGGGGIGQPQHF. The variable domain in full, with the rest retrieved from reference TRBV2 and TRBJ1-5, is EPEVTQTPSHQVTQMGQEVILRCVPISNHLYFYWYRQILGQKVEFLVSFYNNEISEKSEIFDDQFSVERPDGSNFTLKIRSTKLEDSAMYFCASSGGGGIGQPQHFGDGTRLSIL.

Comment on this clone: The same CDR3 arises from other DNA sequences in this sample as well. V usage is TRBV15 and J usage is TRBJ1-5; D may be TRBD1 (6 bases). The CDR3 runs to 15 residues. V lost 1 base to trimming and J lost 2 bases, with 9 bases between them. CDR1 and CDR2 from the germline V gene are LNHNV and YYDKDF (reference sequence). The CDR3 region is CATSRGRQGNQPQHF. CDR3 sequence (DNA): TGTGCCACCAGCAGAGGTAGACAGGGCAATCAGCCCCAGCATTTT.

This CDR3 is CASSIGQHYGYTF. CDR3 nucleotides: TGTGCCAGCAGTATCGGACAGCACTATGGCTACACCTTC. J is TRBJ1-2 and V is TRBV6-5; maybe TRBD1 (6 bases). Per germline, CDR1 MNHEY and CDR2 SVGAGI. This CDR3 has 13 amino acids. Trimming left V 5 bases short and J 3 bases short, with 10 bases between.

The chain uses TRBV4-3 and TRBJ2-5; 7 positions agree with TRBD1. V was pared by 4 bases and J by 4 bases, with 3 bases of the junction left unmatched. The CDR3 is 13 amino acids. Per germline, CDR1 LGHNA and CDR2 YSLEER. In DNA form, the CDR3 reads TGCGCCAGCAGCCCTCACAGGGGAGAGACCCAGTACTTC. It yields the protein CASSPHRGETQYF.

The CDR3 nucleotides are TGCGCCAGCAGCCAAGATTCTCCAGGGCAAGCCAAAAACATTCAGTACTTC. Residues: CASSQDSPGQAKNIQYF. The V gene is TRBV4-1, the J gene TRBJ2-4, with D possibly TRBD1 on 5 matching bases. The CDR3 covers 17 residues. Germline V gene data show CDR1 as MGHRA and CDR2 as YSYEKL. V lost 0 bases and J lost 0, with 12 bases in between.

The rearrangement joins TRBV6-5 to TRBJ2-3; a weak D match, TRBD2 (5 bases). The CDR3 is 12 amino acids. Germline V gene lookup returns CDR1 MNHEY and CDR2 SVGAGI. The V end lost 2 bases, the J end lost 10 bases, and 10 bases lay between the germline ends. CDR3 DNA sequence: TGTGCCAGCAGTTACGGTGAGGGTCCGCAGTATTTT. Translation: CASSYGEGPQYF.

This sequence joins TRBV11-2 and TRBJ2-7; D perhaps matches TRBD1 (7 bases). The CDR3 has 15 residues. Trimming removed 0 bases from V and 3 bases from J, with 12 bases in between. Germline V lookup: CDR1 SGHAT, CDR2 FQNNGV. The CDR3 reads CASSLDRGEFYEQYF. CDR3 DNA sequence: TGTGCCAGCAGCTTAGACAGGGGGGAATTCTACGAGCAGTACTTC.

The rearrangement joins TRBV10-3 to TRBJ2-7; 7 nucleotides agree with TRBD1. V trimming: 10 bases; J trimming: 1 base; junction bases outside the gene matches: 10. From germline, CDR1 is ENHRY and CDR2 SYGVKD. This CDR3 contains 14 residues. The CDR3 here is CATGSGTVSYEQYF. The CDR3 nucleotides are TGTGCCACGGGTTCCGGGACAGTATCCTACGAGCAGTACTTC.

The CDR3 DNA is TGTGCCACCGCTAGCGGAAACTCCTACAATGAGCAGTTCTTC. Encoded protein: CATASGNSYNEQFF. The chain links TRBV6-1 to TRBJ2-1; 7 bases fit TRBD2. Germline CDR1 is MNHNS and CDR2 is SASEGT. This CDR3 is 14 amino acids long. V dropped 10 bases and J dropped 0; count of bases not matched to a gene: 6.

This clone was detected a few times. The DNA of the CDR3 is TGTGCCAGCCTCGGTTCCCTCACCCGAGGCCGTAACTATGGCTACACCTTC. Residues: CASLGSLTRGRNYGYTF. The J gene is TRBJ1-2, the V gene TRBV27; D ambiguous. Trimming cost V 8 bases and J 1 base, with 23 bases left between them. The CDR3 is 17 residues long. Germline V gives CDR1 MNHEY, CDR2 SMNVEV (reference sequence).

J is TRBJ1-1 and V is TRBV5-1, with TRBD1 as a possible D gene (5 bases). Germline CDR1 SGHRS, CDR2 YFSETQ. V gave up 0 bases and J gave up 4 bases, with 19 bases separating them. The length of the CDR3 is 17 residues. The CDR3: CASSLAGAGRTPTEAFF. CDR3 sequence (DNA): TGCGCCAGCAGCTTGGCCGGGGCGGGGCGGACCCCCACTGAAGCTTTCTTT.

This chain uses TRBV19 with TRBJ2-7, with 7 positions matching TRBD1. With V trimmed by 8 bases and J by 2 bases, 6 bases remained unmatched. Germline CDR1 LNHDA, CDR2 SQIVND (reference sequence). CDR3 size: 13 residues. CDR3 nucleotide sequence: TGTGCCAGTCGACAGGGAAGCACCTACGAGCAGTACTTC. It translates to CASRQGSTYEQYF. Based on the CDR3 plus reference TRBV19 and TRBJ2-7, the full variable domain is DGGITQSPKYLFRKEGQNVTLSCEQNLNHDAMYWYRQDPGQGLRLIYYSQIVNDFQKGDIAEGYSVSREKKESFPLTVTSAQKNPTAFYLCASRQGSTYEQYFGPGTRLTVT.

The chain combines TRBV5-4 with TRBJ1-2; D is possibly TRBD1 (5 bases). This CDR3 has 15 residues. Germline CDR1 reads SGHNT; CDR2 reads YYREEE (reference sequence). Trimming took off 5 bases at V and 3 bases at J, with 17 bases between the two ends. CDR3 bases: TGTGCCAGCAGGGACGGAGGGGCTATGCACTATGGCTACACCTTC. Translation: CASRDGGAMHYGYTF.

This clone occurred a few times. J is TRBJ1-3 and V is TRBV4-1, with a tentative D call TRBD1 (5 bases). This CDR3 spans 17 amino acids. V dropped 1 base and J dropped 2 bases, with 15 bases sitting between them. The germline V gene has CDR1 MGHRA and CDR2 YSYEKL. Here the CDR3 reads CASSQVSGVGPGNTIYF. CDR3 in DNA: TGCGCCAGCAGCCAAGTCTCGGGGGTTGGTCCTGGAAACACCATATATTTT.

This sequence joins TRBV27 and TRBJ2-3, with unresolved D. V was cut by 2 bases and J by 1 base, with 7 bases left in between. In germline, CDR1 is MNHEY, CDR2 SMNVEV (reference sequence). The CDR3 sequence is 14 residues long. This CDR3 reads CASSLGLGTDTQYF. The CDR3 region has the DNA TGTGCCAGCAGTTTAGGGCTCGGCACAGATACGCAGTATTTT.

The genes are TRBV7-9 and TRBJ1-2; a possible D gene is TRBD1 (6 bases). Trimming removed 5 bases from V and 2 bases from J, with 12 bases in between. Germline loops: CDR1 SEHNR, CDR2 FQNEAQ (reference sequence). The CDR3 is 14 residues long. CDR3 in DNA: TGTGCCAGCAGCCCCACAGGGACCAACTATGGCTACACCTTC. It specifies CASSPTGTNYGYTF.

V and J are TRBV27 and TRBJ1-2, with 7 nucleotides matching TRBD1. The CDR3 consists of 15 residues. The germline V gene encodes CDR1 MNHEY and CDR2 SMNVEV (reference sequence). Germline trimming cut 8 bases from V and 5 bases from J; bases unmatched to any gene: 14. Here the CDR3 reads CASSPPGRGLYGYTF. Written as DNA, the CDR3 is TGTGCCAGCTCTCCGCCGGGCAGGGGGTTGTATGGCTACACCTTC.

This clone was observed a few times. V gene TRBV2 combines with J gene TRBJ1-5, with D hard to call. The V gene lost 5 bases and the J gene lost 3 bases, with 11 bases spanning the gap. Looked up from germline, CDR1 is SNHLY and CDR2 is FYNNEI. CDR3 length: 14 residues. The CDR3 reads CASSRDTYNQPQHF. The CDR3 DNA sequence: TGTGCCAGCAGTAGAGACACCTACAATCAGCCCCAGCATTTT.

The CDR3 nucleotides are TGTGCCAGCAGTGGAGTCGACAGGGATGCTAAAGAGACCCAGTACTTC. This gives the protein CASSGVDRDAKETQYF. This sequence joins TRBV28 and TRBJ2-5, with 7 bases aligning to TRBD1. Trimming at V came to 5 bases and at J to 3 bases, leaving 12 bases not matched to a gene. Germline V CDR1 and CDR2: MDHEN, SYDVKM. The CDR3 covers 16 residues.

The chain employs TRBV27 and TRBJ1-4; perhaps TRBD1 as D (6 bases). CDR1 MNHEY and CDR2 SMNVEV come from the germline V gene (reference sequence). This CDR3 is built from 13 residues. The V end lost 6 bases, the J end lost 1 base, and 6 bases lay between the germline ends. CDR3 loop: CASRQGTNEKLFF. The CDR3, as DNA: TGTGCCAGCAGACAGGGAACTAATGAAAAACTGTTTTTT.

Here the CDR3 DNA reads TGTGCCAGTAGTATAGGCGAGGGAAGCAATCAGCCCCAGCATTTT. Translating it yields CASSIGEGSNQPQHF. V gene TRBV19 combines with J gene TRBJ1-5; D remains ambiguous. The V gene's germline CDR1 is LNHDA and CDR2 SQIVND (reference sequence). V lost 1 base to trimming and J lost 1 base, with 8 bases between them. The CDR3 runs to 15 residues.